Presented here are 28 T cell receptor beta chains from one specimen sequenced in a study of blood T cell repertoires in COVID-19. Method: immunoSEQ multiplex PCR; TCRdb's copy keeps in-frame clones and lacks some. The repertoire consists of 130,000 to 150,000 clones, with 84% occurring once and the leading ten covering roughly 5.7%. Sequencing used PBMCs or T cells enriched from blood (not recorded which). Receptors originate from a woman aged 45-65 years who had been exposed to COVID-19.

The CDR3 sequence is CASSFIPSILSGSHEQYF. The CDR3 nucleotides are TGTGCCAGCAGCTTCATCCCTTCCATCTTATCAGGGTCCCACGAGCAGTACTTC. The chain employs TRBV27 and TRBJ2-7, with D tentatively TRBD1 (5 bases). The germline V gene encodes CDR1 MNHEY and CDR2 SMNVEV (reference sequence). Trimming took off 6 bases at V and 5 bases at J, with 29 bases between the two ends. This CDR3 has 18 residues.

This clone was observed a few times. V gene TRBV11-3 combines with J gene TRBJ1-1; D may be TRBD1 (5 bases). This CDR3 is built from 13 residues. V shed 2 bases and J shed 3 bases, with 7 bases lying between them. Germline-derived CDR1 and CDR2 are SGHNT and YENEEA. The CDR3 DNA reads as TGTGCCAGCAGCTTACAGGGTGACACTGAAGCTTTCTTT. Translation: CASSLQGDTEAFF.

This chain uses TRBV13 with TRBJ2-7, with 10 bases aligning to TRBD1. The germline CDR1 and CDR2 sequences are PRHDT and FYEKMQ (reference sequence). V lost 5 bases to trimming and J lost 3 bases; unmatched junction nucleotides: 7. The CDR3 length is 15 residues. The CDR3, as DNA: TGTGCCAGCAGCAGACCCGGGACAGGGGTCTACGAGCAGTACTTC. Amino acids: CASSRPGTGVYEQYF.

The rearrangement joins TRBV19 to TRBJ2-5; 12 bases map to TRBD2. This CDR3 has 15 amino acids. Germline V gene lookup returns CDR1 LNHDA and CDR2 SQIVND (reference sequence). The V and J ends lost 6 bases and 4 bases, in that order; junction bases with no gene match: 6. The DNA of the CDR3 is TGTGCCAGTAGGACTAGCGGGAGAGTGGGAGAGACCCAGTACTTC. Amino acid sequence: CASRTSGRVGETQYF.

The rearrangement joins TRBV24-1 to TRBJ1-5; 9 bases map to TRBD1. Losses at the gene ends were 3 bases for V and 10 bases for J; bases not matched to a gene: 6. This CDR3 is 14 amino acids long. Germline CDR1 and CDR2: KGHDR and SFDVKD. The CDR3 DNA sequence: TGTGCCACCAGTGATAGTACAGGGGGCAATCCCCAGCATTTT. Its protein product is CATSDSTGGNPQHF.

This chain connects TRBV19 to TRBJ2-1; TRBD2 matches at 9 bases. V gave up 7 bases and J gave up 6 bases; unmatched junction bases: 10. CDR3 length: 15 amino acids. Germline CDR1 and CDR2: LNHDA and SQIVND (reference sequence). The CDR3 region has the DNA TGTGCCAGTAATACTCAACTAGCGGGCCTCAATGAGCAGTTCTTC. Translation gives CASNTQLAGLNEQFF. Filled out from reference TRBV19 and TRBJ2-1, the complete variable domain reads DGGITQSPKYLFRKEGQNVTLSCEQNLNHDAMYWYRQDPGQGLRLIYYSQIVNDFQKGDIAEGYSVSREKKESFPLTVTSAQKNPTAFYLCASNTQLAGLNEQFFGPGTRLTVL.

The rearrangement uses TRBV28 and TRBJ1-1; 8 bases map to TRBD1. This CDR3 spans 15 amino acids. CDR1 and CDR2 (germline): MDHEN, SYDVKM. After removal of 6 bases from V and 4 bases from J, the junction contained 10 bases not matched to a gene. CDR3 in amino acids: CASRSQGVFGTEAFF. The CDR3 region has the DNA TGTGCCAGCAGGTCACAGGGGGTCTTCGGCACTGAAGCTTTCTTT.

The genes are TRBV7-7 and TRBJ2-5; a possible D gene is TRBD2 (6 bases). CDR3 length: 11 residues. CDR1 is SSHAT and CDR2 is FNYEAQ in the germline V gene (reference sequence). The V and J ends lost 4 bases and 9 bases respectively, with 9 bases between them. The CDR3 DNA is TGTGCCAGCAGCTCGGGCGGGGCCCAGTACTTC. Its protein is CASSSGGAQYF.

The sample holds a few counts of this clone. The rearrangement joins TRBV7-9 to TRBJ2-2; weak D call: TRBD2 (5 bases). Per the germline V gene, CDR1 is SEHNR and CDR2 is FQNEAQ (reference sequence). Trimming shortened V by 5 bases and J by 1 base, and 5 bases separated the two germline ends. CDR3 length: 13 residues. The CDR3 coding sequence is TGTGCCAGCAGCCGGGGGAACACCGGGGAGCTGTTTTTT. The encoded protein is CASSRGNTGELFF.

V and J are TRBV9 and TRBJ2-7; TRBD2 agrees at 9 bases. Trimming cost V 4 bases and J 3 bases; bases outside gene matches: 8. The CDR3 extends over 15 amino acids. Germline assignment: CDR1 SGDLS and CDR2 YYNGEE. CDR3 sequence: CASSPGTSSYYEQYF. The CDR3 nucleotides read TGTGCCAGCAGCCCAGGGACTAGCAGCTACTACGAGCAGTACTTC. Full variable domain (outside the CDR3, taken from reference TRBV9 and TRBJ2-7): DSGVTQTPKHLITATGQRVTLRCSPRSGDLSVYWYQQSLDQGLQFLIQYYNGEERAKGNILERFSAQQFPDLHSELNLSSLELGDSALYFCASSPGTSSYYEQYFGPGTRLTVT.

This chain links TRBV7-9 with TRBJ2-3; 10 positions match TRBD1. The CDR3 has 17 amino acids. CDR1 SEHNR and CDR2 FQNEAQ come from the germline V gene (reference sequence). V lost 0 bases and J lost 3; bases outside the gene matches: 6. The chain's CDR3 is CASSLATGTGETDTQYF. The CDR3, as DNA: TGTGCCAGCAGCTTAGCCACCGGGACAGGGGAGACAGATACGCAGTATTTT. Full variable domain (remainder filled in from reference TRBV7-9 and TRBJ2-3): DTGVSQNPRHKITKRGQNVTFRCDPISEHNRLYWYRQTLGQGPEFLTYFQNEAQLEKSRLLSDRFSAERPKGSFSTLEIQRTEQGDSAMYLCASSLATGTGETDTQYFGPGTRLTVL.

The V gene is TRBV6-6, the J gene TRBJ1-5; 7 nucleotides agree with TRBD1. The CDR3 is made up of 14 amino acids. In germline, CDR1 is MNHNY, CDR2 SVGAGI (reference sequence). V lost 6 bases and J lost 7; bases outside the gene matches: 9. CDR3 region: CASSPQGIGQPQHF. The CDR3 nucleotides read TGTGCCAGCAGCCCACAGGGGATTGGCCAGCCCCAGCATTTT.

This rearrangement joins TRBV3-1 (or the pseudogene TRBV3-2) to TRBJ1-1; D unclear. CDR1 and CDR2 (germline): LGHDT, YNNKEL (reference sequence). Trimming stripped 1 base from V and 4 bases from J, with 16 bases between. The CDR3 consists of 16 residues. The CDR3 sequence: CASSQGPSHLGTEAFF. The DNA for the CDR3 is TGTGCCAGCAGCCAAGGCCCCTCGCACCTCGGCACTGAAGCTTTCTTT.

CDR3 in amino acids: CASSLVQGHYGYTF. Written as DNA, the CDR3 is TGTGCCAGCAGCTTGGTTCAGGGGCATTATGGCTACACCTTC. V is TRBV5-6 and J is TRBJ1-2, with D possibly TRBD1 on 6 matching bases. CDR3 length: 14 residues. V was trimmed by 0 bases and J by 5 bases, leaving 11 bases between them. Germline CDR1 and CDR2: SGHDT and YYEEEE. The entire variable domain, with the rest obtained from reference TRBV5-6 and TRBJ1-2, is as follows: DAGVTQSPTHLIKTRGQQVTLRCSPKSGHDTVSWYQQALGQGPQFIFQYYEEEERQRGNFPDRFSGHQFPNYSSELNVNALLLGDSALYLCASSLVQGHYGYTFGSGTRLTVV.

The J gene is TRBJ2-7, the V gene TRBV3-1 (or the pseudogene TRBV3-2); 8 bases align to TRBD1. The CDR3 has 13 residues. Germline trimming cut 1 base from V and 4 bases from J; bases unmatched to any gene: 0. The germline gives CDR1 LGHDT, CDR2 YNNKEL (reference sequence). CDR3 bases: TGTGCCAGCAGCCAAGGGACAGGGTACGAGCAGTACTTC. It is translated as CASSQGTGYEQYF.

The chain combines TRBV28 with TRBJ1-3; D is possibly TRBD1 (5 bases). V was shortened by 7 bases and J by 2 bases, with 6 bases between the two germline ends. Germline V gene lookup returns CDR1 MDHEN and CDR2 SYDVKM. This CDR3 spans 12 amino acids. CDR3 region: CASTGTGNTIYF. CDR3 DNA sequence: TGTGCCAGCACAGGGACTGGAAACACCATATATTTT.

The DNA for the CDR3 is TGTGCCAGCAGTCAATTGACTAGCGCCGACGAGCAGTACTTC. Translated, it gives CASSQLTSADEQYF. V and J are TRBV5-4 and TRBJ2-7, with TRBD2 matching over 8 bases. The trim removed 5 bases at V and 5 bases at J, leaving 9 bases unmatched. CDR3 length: 14 amino acids. Germline V lookup: CDR1 SGHNT, CDR2 YYREEE (reference sequence). The complete variable domain, with remaining parts taken from reference TRBV5-4 and TRBJ2-7, reads ETGVTQSPTHLIKTRGQQVTLRCSSQSGHNTVSWYQQALGQGPQFIFQYYREEENGRGNFPPRFSGLQFPNYSSELNVNALELDDSALYLCASSQLTSADEQYFGPGTRLTVT.

The chain joins TRBV6-2 or TRBV6-3 to TRBJ2-7, with a possible D match to TRBD1 (5 bases). V lost 5 bases and J lost 6, with 11 bases in between. The CDR3 covers 12 residues. Looked up from germline, CDR1 is MNHEY and CDR2 is SVGEGT. CDR3 in DNA: TGTGCCAGCAGTGAGACAGATCGCGAGCAGTACTTC. Protein: CASSETDREQYF.

This sequence joins TRBV3-1 (or the pseudogene TRBV3-2) and TRBJ1-3; D gene ambiguous. The CDR3 runs 14 residues. Germline V CDR1 and CDR2: LGHDT, YNNKEL (reference sequence). With 0 bases removed from V and 3 bases from J, the gap between germline ends came to 6 bases. This CDR3 reads CASSQDAGGNTIYF. The CDR3 nucleotides are TGTGCCAGCAGCCAAGACGCGGGTGGAAACACCATATATTTT.

This rearrangement joins TRBV4-3 to TRBJ2-1, with 7 bases matching TRBD2. V gave up 4 bases and J gave up 4 bases; unmatched junction bases: 7. The CDR3 has 15 residues. CDR1 is LGHNA, CDR2 YSLEER, per germline. CDR3 DNA: TGCGCCAGCAGCCCCACAGCGGGGTTATACAATGAGCAGTTCTTC. This codes for CASSPTAGLYNEQFF.

The chain uses TRBV2 and TRBJ1-2; TRBD1 matches at 7 bases. V lost 5 bases, J lost 5 bases, and 11 bases stayed unmatched. Germline CDR1 SNHLY, CDR2 FYNNEI. CDR3 length equals 15 residues. The CDR3 spells CASSPRTGGGYGYTF. The CDR3, as DNA: TGTGCCAGCAGTCCCCGGACAGGAGGAGGTTATGGCTACACCTTC.

The gene calls are TRBV6-5 and TRBJ1-2, with D possibly being TRBD1 (5 bases). Germline CDR1 is MNHEY and CDR2 is SVGAGI. The V gene lost 9 bases and the J gene lost 7 bases, with 12 bases spanning the gap. The length of the CDR3 is 11 residues. The CDR3 nucleotides are TGTGCCAGACTACAGGAGACTGGCTACACCTTC. It specifies CARLQETGYTF.

This clone was observed many times. The CDR3: CASRGDRRGYGYTF. The CDR3 DNA follows: TGCGCCAGCAGGGGGGACAGACGAGGGTATGGCTACACCTTC. J is TRBJ1-2 and V is TRBV10-1, with 7 bases that match TRBD1. After removal of 6 bases from V and 5 bases from J, the junction contained 9 bases not matched to a gene. CDR1 WNHNN and CDR2 SYGVQD come from the germline V gene (reference sequence). The CDR3 runs to 14 residues.

The genes are TRBV15 and TRBJ2-2, with a tentative D call TRBD2 (6 bases). Trimming took off 5 bases at V and 0 bases at J, with 10 bases between the two ends. This CDR3 spans 15 amino acids. Germline V gene lookup returns CDR1 LNHNV and CDR2 YYDKDF (reference sequence). CDR3 coding DNA: TGTGCCACCAGCGCGGGAAATACGAACACCGGGGAGCTGTTTTTT. Its protein product is CATSAGNTNTGELFF.

The V call is TRBV2, the J call TRBJ2-1; tentatively, D is TRBD1 (5 bases). The CDR3 has 12 residues. V shed 8 bases and J shed 5 bases, with 10 bases lying between them. The germline gives CDR1 SNHLY, CDR2 FYNNEI. The CDR3 spells CASLQANNEQFF. The CDR3 region has the DNA TGTGCCAGCTTACAGGCTAACAATGAGCAGTTCTTC.

This clone is a singleton in its sample. The J gene is TRBJ2-5, the V gene TRBV18; D not certain. This CDR3 is built from 12 residues. Trimming removed 2 bases at V and 3 bases at J, with 4 bases between. Germline loops: CDR1 KGHSH, CDR2 LQKENI. The CDR3 protein is CASSPAEETQYF. As DNA, the CDR3 is TGTGCCAGCTCACCAGCGGAAGAGACCCAGTACTTC.

The chain carries TRBV20-1 and TRBJ1-5; possible D gene TRBD1, 6 bases. The CDR3 totals 15 residues. V lost 3 bases and J 2 bases, leaving 14 bases between the germline ends. Germline CDR1 reads DFQATT; CDR2 reads SNEGSKA (reference sequence). This CDR3 reads CSASYAGGRNQPQHF. CDR3 coding DNA: TGCAGTGCTAGTTATGCGGGGGGCCGCAATCAGCCCCAGCATTTT.

This clone was picked up a small number of times. V and J are TRBV19 and TRBJ1-2; D not resolved. V was cut by 7 bases and J by 4 bases, with 22 bases left in between. The CDR3 length is 16 residues. CDR1 LNHDA and CDR2 SQIVND come from the germline V gene (reference sequence). The CDR3 loop is CASTPRGGQVFYGYTF. CDR3 nucleotides: TGTGCCAGTACCCCTCGAGGAGGGCAGGTGTTCTATGGCTACACCTTC.